This entry lists 25 T cell receptor beta chains sequenced from one sample in a study of cytomegalovirus exposure and HLA in healthy donors. Primers included in the PCR were 60 Vbeta and 13 Jbeta primers. The method was immunoSEQ multiplex PCR; TCRdb's version includes in-frame clones alone and lacks a portion of them. The table records around 150,000 clones, approximately 79% of them present only once. Sample: PBMCs. These receptors all come from a man in his forties in good health and CMV-seronegative.

On this clone itself: An end of the junction does not agree with germline; a read error may underlie this. In the same sample, other DNA sequences code for this CDR3. The chain joins TRBV7-9 to TRBJ2-7; D ambiguous. The CDR3 covers 12 residues. CDR1 is SEHNR, CDR2 FQNEAQ, per germline (reference sequence). CDR3 nucleotides: TGTGCCTCAACCCGCGGCTCCTACGAGCAGTACTTT. This gives the protein CASTRGSYEQYF.

J is TRBJ2-3 and V is TRBV27; a possible D gene is TRBD2 (5 bases). Germline values: CDR1 MNHEY, CDR2 SMNVEV (reference sequence). The V end lost 8 bases, the J end lost 1 base, and 10 bases lay between the germline ends. This CDR3 spans 13 amino acids. This CDR3 reads CASSGLGTDTQYF. The DNA for the CDR3 is TGTGCCAGCTCAGGACTCGGCACAGATACGCAGTATTTT.

The chain is built from TRBV7-2 and TRBJ2-1; D is unclear. V gave up 5 bases and J gave up 8 bases, with 7 bases separating them. Germline-derived CDR1 and CDR2 are SGHTA and FQGNSA. This CDR3 region has 11 residues. CDR3 loop: CASSAEDEQFF. The CDR3 DNA sequence: TGTGCCAGCAGCGCCGAGGATGAGCAGTTCTTC.

The V and J genes are TRBV10-3 and TRBJ2-1; 10 bases line up with TRBD1. V lost 7 bases, J lost 0 bases, and 6 bases stayed unmatched. Germline V CDR1 and CDR2: ENHRY, SYGVKD. This CDR3 contains 16 residues. CDR3 in amino acids: CAINEGQGSSYNEQFF. The DNA of the CDR3 is TGTGCCATCAACGAGGGACAGGGGAGCTCCTACAATGAGCAGTTCTTC.

Concerning this clone itself: One end of the junction varies from germline; a read error may be responsible. This chain links TRBV7-9 with TRBJ2-5; 7 nucleotides match TRBD1. CDR3 size: 13 residues. CDR1 SEHNR and CDR2 FQNEAQ come from the germline V gene (reference sequence). The CDR3 protein is CSSSLGGWETQYF. As DNA, the CDR3 is TGTTCCAGCAGCTTAGGGGGCTGGGAGACCCAGTACTTC.

This clone was observed once. V is TRBV19 and J is TRBJ2-7, with 8 nucleotides matching TRBD1. The CDR3 covers 14 residues. CDR1 is LNHDA, CDR2 SQIVND, per germline (reference sequence). Unmatched junction bases numbered 5, after V lost 7 bases and J lost 0 bases. CDR3 sequence reads: CASTQTGASYEQYF. DNA of the CDR3: TGTGCCAGTACCCAGACAGGGGCCTCCTACGAGCAGTACTTC. The whole variable domain, remainder taken from reference TRBV19 and TRBJ2-7, is DGGITQSPKYLFRKEGQNVTLSCEQNLNHDAMYWYRQDPGQGLRLIYYSQIVNDFQKGDIAEGYSVSREKKESFPLTVTSAQKNPTAFYLCASTQTGASYEQYFGPGTRLTVT.

V usage is TRBV2 and J usage is TRBJ2-7, with TRBD1 matching 7 bases. CDR3 length: 14 residues. Germline CDR1 SNHLY, CDR2 FYNNEI. Trimming at V came to 7 bases and at J to 0 bases, leaving 6 bases not matched to a gene. DNA of the CDR3: TGTGCCAGCAAAACCGGGACAGCCTCCTACGAGCAGTACTTC. Protein product: CASKTGTASYEQYF.

The V and J genes are TRBV9 and TRBJ1-2; D might be TRBD1 (6 bases). Germline CDR1 SGDLS, CDR2 YYNGEE. The CDR3 runs 17 residues. V lost 0 bases and J 6 bases, leaving 21 bases between the germline ends. The CDR3: CASSVDPRRGGINGYTF. The DNA for the CDR3 is TGTGCCAGCAGCGTAGACCCCCGGAGGGGGGGGATAAATGGCTACACCTTC.

The chain employs TRBV28 and TRBJ1-5; 7 nucleotides line up with TRBD1. After removal of 5 bases from V and 11 bases from J, the junction contained 6 bases not matched to a gene. In germline, CDR1 is MDHEN, CDR2 SYDVKM. The CDR3 extends over 12 amino acids. CDR3 residues: CASSRITGAQHF. The CDR3 DNA sequence: TGTGCCAGCAGTCGAATTACAGGGGCCCAGCATTTT.

This sequence joins TRBV28 and TRBJ2-2; maybe TRBD2 (6 bases). The CDR3 consists of 13 residues. The germline V and J ends were trimmed by 6 bases and 7 bases, with 12 bases remaining between them. Germline CDR1 MDHEN, CDR2 SYDVKM. In DNA form, the CDR3 reads TGTGCCAGCAGCACATCGGGAGTCGGGGAGCTGTTTTTT. Protein product: CASSTSGVGELFF.

This sequence joins TRBV5-1 and TRBJ1-2; 7 bases are shared with TRBD1. Per the germline V gene, CDR1 is SGHRS and CDR2 is YFSETQ. Trimming removed 1 base from V and 7 bases from J; junction bases left unmatched: 10. CDR3 length: 15 amino acids. The CDR3 region is CASSLNRGKNSGYTF. CDR3 sequence (DNA): TGCGCCAGCAGCTTGAACAGGGGCAAGAATTCTGGCTACACCTTC.

This CDR3 is CASRLDSYNEQFF. CDR3 sequence (DNA): TGTGCCAGCAGACTAGATTCCTACAATGAGCAGTTCTTC. The chain uses TRBV19 and TRBJ2-1; possibly TRBD2 for D (6 bases). Germline CDR1 is LNHDA and CDR2 is SQIVND (reference sequence). Trimming stripped 9 bases from V and 1 base from J, with 10 bases between. There are 13 residues in the CDR3.

The chain recombines TRBV5-1 with TRBJ1-4; D unresolved. From germline, CDR1 is SGHRS and CDR2 YFSETQ. V was pared by 0 bases and J by 5 bases, with 5 bases between. The CDR3 runs 13 residues. The CDR3 sequence is CASSLAGNEKLFF. The CDR3 coding sequence is TGCGCCAGCAGCTTGGCTGGCAATGAAAAACTGTTTTTT. Complete variable domain (other parts from reference TRBV5-1 and TRBJ1-4): KAGVTQTPRYLIKTRGQQVTLSCSPISGHRSVSWYQQTPGQGLQFLFEYFSETQRNKGNFPGRFSGRQFSNSRSEMNVSTLELGDSALYLCASSLAGNEKLFFGSGTQLSVL.

This rearrangement joins TRBV10-3 to TRBJ2-1, with D unresolved. V lost 6 bases to trimming and J lost 3 bases, with 12 bases between them. CDR3 length: 14 amino acids. Looked up from germline, CDR1 is ENHRY and CDR2 is SYGVKD. In nucleotides, the CDR3 is TGTGCCATCAGCTACTCTGAACTCTACAATGAGCAGTTCTTC. It yields the protein CAISYSELYNEQFF.

In its sample, this clone was seen once. V is TRBV5-4 and J is TRBJ1-3; 7 bases agree with TRBD1. The CDR3 runs to 14 residues. Per germline, CDR1 SGHNT and CDR2 YYREEE (reference sequence). V trimming: 4 bases; J trimming: 4 bases; junction bases outside the gene matches: 5. The CDR3 region is CASSRQGGGNTIYF. CDR3 sequence (DNA): TGTGCCAGCAGCCGACAAGGGGGCGGAAACACCATATATTTT.

This sequence joins TRBV2 and TRBJ1-1, with D perhaps TRBD1 (5 bases). Between the trimmed V and J ends, which lost 5 bases and 2 bases, there was a span of 9 bases. The CDR3 runs to 13 residues. Germline assignment: CDR1 SNHLY and CDR2 FYNNEI. CDR3 region: CASSPGINTEAFF. The CDR3 DNA is TGTGCCAGCAGTCCAGGGATTAACACTGAAGCTTTCTTT. Based on the CDR3 plus reference TRBV2 and TRBJ1-1, the full variable domain is EPEVTQTPSHQVTQMGQEVILRCVPISNHLYFYWYRQILGQKVEFLVSFYNNEISEKSEIFDDQFSVERPDGSNFTLKIRSTKLEDSAMYFCASSPGINTEAFFGQGTRLTVV.

The gene calls are TRBV7-9 and TRBJ2-1; D not certain. Germline V gives CDR1 SEHNR, CDR2 FQNEAQ (reference sequence). This CDR3 is 15 amino acids long. The V end was cut by 2 bases, the J end by 8 bases, with 16 bases between. For the CDR3, the DNA is TGTGCCAGCAGCTTAAGCTCCCGGTCTAGATATGAGCAGTTCTTC. It translates to CASSLSSRSRYEQFF.

The chain has TRBV29-1 and TRBJ2-1; possibly TRBD2 for D (6 bases). Germline CDR1 and CDR2: SQVTM and ANQGSEA. V dropped 1 base and J dropped 8 bases, with 15 bases sitting between them. CDR3 length: 14 amino acids. The CDR3 DNA reads as TGCAGCGTTGAAGGAACCGGGGGATGGTATGAGCAGTTCTTC. Protein sequence: CSVEGTGGWYEQFF.

The V and J genes are TRBV7-2 and TRBJ2-5, with 10 bases fitting TRBD1. The J call may be incorrect, as the DNA end agrees better with TRBJ2-7. Germline V gives CDR1 SGHTA, CDR2 FQGNSA. The CDR3 length is 15 residues. The CDR3 sequence is CASSPPDRGIHEQYF. In nucleotides, the CDR3 is TGTGCCAGCAGCCCCCCGGACAGGGGGATCCACGAGCAGTACTTC.

A note on this clone: The same CDR3 arises from other DNA sequences in this sample as well. The chain joins TRBV6-5 to TRBJ1-1; perhaps TRBD1 as D (5 bases). Germline V gives CDR1 MNHEY, CDR2 SVGAGI. This CDR3 is built from 15 residues. Trimming pared 6 bases from V and 0 bases from J, leaving 14 bases between. The CDR3 DNA is TGTGCCAGCAGCCACCGACAGAGAATGAACACTGAAGCTTTCTTT. This encodes CASSHRQRMNTEAFF.

The rearrangement links TRBV7-2 to TRBJ2-3; 8 bases fit TRBD2. The CDR3 covers 14 residues. Germline loops: CDR1 SGHTA, CDR2 FQGNSA. The trim removed 6 bases at V and 2 bases at J, leaving 4 bases unmatched. The chain's CDR3 is CASSPGLVTDTQYF. The CDR3 nucleotides read TGTGCCAGCAGTCCGGGACTAGTCACAGATACGCAGTATTTT.

The chain employs TRBV27 and TRBJ1-2; possible D gene TRBD1, 6 bases. The CDR3 sequence is 12 residues long. Per the germline V gene, CDR1 is MNHEY and CDR2 is SMNVEV (reference sequence). Trimming shortened V by 5 bases and J by 8 bases, and 12 bases separated the two germline ends. CDR3 sequence (DNA): TGTGCCAGCAGTACCTCAGGGGTCGGCTACACCTTC. Amino acids: CASSTSGVGYTF.

The chain is built from TRBV28 and TRBJ1-5; D may be TRBD1 (6 bases). The CDR3 has 16 amino acids. Germline V gene data show CDR1 as MDHEN and CDR2 as SYDVKM. V lost 6 bases and J lost 2, with 17 bases in between. The CDR3 DNA is TGTGCCAGCAGCCTACGCGGGGGGCCTGGCAATCAGCCCCAGCATTTT. This translates into CASSLRGGPGNQPQHF.

This CDR3 reads CASSPQGFGNQPQHF. The CDR3 DNA reads as TGTGCCAGTAGCCCACAGGGCTTCGGCAATCAGCCCCAGCATTTT. The chain combines TRBV19 with TRBJ1-5; the D gene is possibly TRBD1 (6 bases). CDR3 length: 15 amino acids. Germline CDR1 is LNHDA and CDR2 is SQIVND (reference sequence). V lost 6 bases and J lost 2, with 14 bases in between.

The chain is built from TRBV18 and TRBJ1-5; 8 nucleotides align to TRBD1. J was trimmed by 5 bases and V by 3 bases; bases with no gene match: 0. Germline values: CDR1 KGHSH, CDR2 LQKENI. The CDR3 contains 13 residues. CDR3 bases: TGTGCCAGCTCACCGGACAGGGATCAGCCCCAGCATTTT. Its translation: CASSPDRDQPQHF.